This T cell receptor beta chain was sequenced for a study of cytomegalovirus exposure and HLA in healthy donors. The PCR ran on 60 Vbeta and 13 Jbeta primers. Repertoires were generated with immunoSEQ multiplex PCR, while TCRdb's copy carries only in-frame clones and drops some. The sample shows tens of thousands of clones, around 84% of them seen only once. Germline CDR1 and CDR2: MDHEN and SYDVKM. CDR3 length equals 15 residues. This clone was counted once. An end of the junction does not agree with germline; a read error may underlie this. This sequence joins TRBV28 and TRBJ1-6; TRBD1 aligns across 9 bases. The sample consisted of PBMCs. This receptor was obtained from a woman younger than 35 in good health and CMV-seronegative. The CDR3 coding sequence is TGTGTCAGCAGTTTGTCCCGGACAGGGGATTCACCCCTCCACTTT. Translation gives CVSSLSRTGDSPLHF.